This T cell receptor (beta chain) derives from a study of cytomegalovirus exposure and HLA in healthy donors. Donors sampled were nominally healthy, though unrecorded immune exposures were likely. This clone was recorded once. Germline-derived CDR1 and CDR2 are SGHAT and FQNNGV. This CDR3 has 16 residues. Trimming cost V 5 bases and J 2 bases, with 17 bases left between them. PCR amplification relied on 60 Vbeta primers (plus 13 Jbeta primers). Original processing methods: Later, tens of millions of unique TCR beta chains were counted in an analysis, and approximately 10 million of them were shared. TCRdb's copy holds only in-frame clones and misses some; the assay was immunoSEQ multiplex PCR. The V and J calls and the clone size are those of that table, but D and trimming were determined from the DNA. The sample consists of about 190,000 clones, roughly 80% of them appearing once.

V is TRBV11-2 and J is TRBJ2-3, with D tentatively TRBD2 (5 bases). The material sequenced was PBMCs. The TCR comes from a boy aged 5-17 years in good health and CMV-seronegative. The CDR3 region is CASSLRSAGPTDTQYF. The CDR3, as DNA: TGTGCCAGCAGCCTCCGTTCGGCGGGTCCCACAGATACGCAGTATTTT.